The 27 T cell receptor beta chains in this list originate from one sample, sequenced in a study of identical twins. TCRdb ran MiXCR on the 5' RACE reads and lists one entry per CDR3 protein. The sample has 450,000 or so distinct CDR3 sequences; about a fifth are singletons. The sequenced sample was naive T cells sorted from blood. All receptors derive from a man in his fifties in good health.

The CDR3 bases are TGTGCCAGCAGCCTGCGACTCGACACCGGGGAGCTGTTTTTT. Translation gives CASSLRLDTGELFF. The V call is TRBV7-6, the J call TRBJ2-2; D is uncertain. The V end was cut by 5 bases, the J end by 3 bases, with 10 bases between. The germline V gene has CDR1 SGHVS and CDR2 FNYEAQ. The CDR3 covers 14 residues.

This clonotype was counted only a few times. V gene TRBV18 combines with J gene TRBJ1-1, with a possible D match to TRBD1 (5 bases). The CDR3 runs to 14 residues. Trimming removed 1 base at V and 3 bases at J, with 9 bases between. Per the germline V gene, CDR1 is KGHSH and CDR2 is LQKENI. The CDR3 spells CASSPQGGDTEAFF. For the CDR3, the DNA is TGTGCCAGCTCACCACAGGGAGGGGACACTGAAGCTTTCTTT.

This clonotype was observed a few times. The CDR3 DNA reads TGTGCCAGCAGTGATGGAAGACTAGCGGGGGCCCTCCACGAGCAGTACTTC. This encodes CASSDGRLAGALHEQYF. The gene calls are TRBV6-1 and TRBJ2-7, with 12 bases identical to TRBD2. CDR1 MNHNS and CDR2 SASEGT come from the germline V gene. This CDR3 has 17 amino acids. J was trimmed by 5 bases and V by 3 bases; bases with no gene match: 11.

This clonotype was seen many times. J is TRBJ1-5 and V is TRBV20-1; a possible D gene is TRBD1 (6 bases). Germline V gives CDR1 DFQATT, CDR2 SNEGSKA (reference sequence). The CDR3 covers 13 residues. Trimming left V 0 bases short and J 7 bases short, with 10 bases between. The CDR3 region is CSAREHRDQPQHF. DNA of the CDR3: TGCAGTGCTAGAGAGCACAGGGACCAGCCCCAGCATTTT.

J is TRBJ2-7 and V is TRBV6-2 or TRBV6-3; D perhaps matches TRBD2 (6 bases). The germline V gene has CDR1 MNHEY and CDR2 SVGEGT. Trimming removed 5 bases from V and 6 bases from J, with 14 bases in between. CDR3 size: 13 residues. In nucleotides, the CDR3 is TGTGCCAGCAGTCCTGGCTGGGGGGTCGAGCAGTACTTC. It encodes CASSPGWGVEQYF.

This clonotype was observed at least ten times. This chain joins TRBV20-1 and TRBJ2-7; 9 bases map to TRBD1. The germline V gene encodes CDR1 DFQATT and CDR2 SNEGSKA (reference sequence). CDR3 length: 13 amino acids. Trimming at V came to 3 bases and at J to 5 bases, leaving 5 bases not matched to a gene. CDR3 in DNA: TGCAGTGCTAGGGGGGACAGGGTAGACGAGCAGTACTTC. Amino acids: CSARGDRVDEQYF.

The chain uses TRBV20-1 and TRBJ2-5; 9 nucleotides match TRBD1. CDR3 size: 15 residues. V shed 4 bases, J shed 3 bases, and the junction held 9 bases outside the gene matches. Germline V gives CDR1 DFQATT, CDR2 SNEGSKA (reference sequence). CDR3 region: CSATKPWTGEETQYF. The DNA of the CDR3 is TGCAGTGCTACCAAACCTTGGACAGGGGAAGAGACCCAGTACTTC.

In its sample, this clonotype was seen many times. This rearrangement joins TRBV7-2 to TRBJ1-2, with TRBD1 as a possible D gene (5 bases). Germline V lookup: CDR1 SGHTA, CDR2 FQGNSA. The CDR3 is 11 residues long. CDR3 in DNA: TGTGCTAAGGGGCCCGAGGGGGGCTACACCTTC. This translates into CAKGPEGGYTF.

A few counts support this clonotype. The chain employs TRBV4-3 and TRBJ1-4, with 7 bases identical to TRBD1. CDR1 is LGHNA and CDR2 is YSLEER in the germline V gene. The J segment lost 2 bases and the V segment lost 2 bases, leaving 8 bases of the junction unmatched. The CDR3 is 17 residues long. The CDR3 region is CASSQTKGQFTNEKLFF. The CDR3, as DNA: TGCGCCAGCAGCCAAACTAAGGGACAGTTTACTAATGAAAAACTGTTTTTT.

The V gene is TRBV3-1, the J gene TRBJ2-3; D unclear. Germline CDR1 LGHDT, CDR2 YNNKEL (reference sequence). The CDR3 runs 14 residues. V lost 1 base to trimming and J lost 2 bases, with 7 bases between them. CDR3 amino acids: CASSQVPVTDTQYF. CDR3 nucleotide sequence: TGTGCCAGCAGCCAAGTTCCCGTCACAGATACGCAGTATTTT.

The rearrangement joins TRBV5-1 to TRBJ2-3; TRBD2 agrees at 7 bases. This CDR3 spans 14 amino acids. CDR1 SGHRS and CDR2 YFSETQ come from the germline V gene. V lost 2 bases to trimming and J lost 6 bases; unmatched junction nucleotides: 6. CDR3 residues: CASSLGLDLDTQYF. The CDR3 bases are TGCGCCAGCAGCTTAGGACTAGATTTGGATACGCAGTATTTT. The entire variable domain, with the rest obtained from reference TRBV5-1 and TRBJ2-3, is as follows: KAGVTQTPRYLIKTRGQQVTLSCSPISGHRSVSWYQQTPGQGLQFLFEYFSETQRNKGNFPGRFSGRQFSNSRSEMNVSTLELGDSALYLCASSLGLDLDTQYFGPGTRLTVL.

In this sample, this clonotype turned up many times. V is TRBV6-4 and J is TRBJ2-5, with 7 nucleotides matching TRBD1. CDR1 and CDR2 from the germline V gene are MRHNA and SNTAGT. The CDR3 is made up of 13 amino acids. V was pared by 7 bases and J by 6 bases, with 8 bases of the junction left unmatched. DNA of the CDR3: TGTGCCAGCATACCTCAGGGGGAGAAGACCCAGTACTTC. Protein product: CASIPQGEKTQYF.

Many counts were recorded for this clonotype. The DNA of the CDR3 is TGTGCCAGCAGCCAAGCCTCGCAGGGATATTACAATGAGCAGTTCTTC. Its protein is CASSQASQGYYNEQFF. V is TRBV4-2 and J is TRBJ2-1, with D perhaps matching TRBD1 (5 bases). The CDR3 runs to 16 residues. V lost 1 base to trimming and J lost 4 bases, with 14 bases between them. Germline V gene lookup returns CDR1 LGHNA and CDR2 YNFKEQ.

This clonotype was found many times. V usage is TRBV5-1 and J usage is TRBJ2-5, with TRBD1 as a possible D gene (5 bases). CDR1 is SGHRS, CDR2 YFSETQ, per germline. The CDR3 is made up of 15 amino acids. V shed 0 bases and J shed 1 base, with 10 bases lying between them. The CDR3 loop reads CASSLAGHGQETQYF. The CDR3 bases are TGCGCCAGCAGCTTGGCCGGACATGGCCAAGAGACCCAGTACTTC.

The genes are TRBV6-1 and TRBJ1-3; 7 bases are a match to TRBD1. Per the germline V gene, CDR1 is MNHNS and CDR2 is SASEGT. J gave up 2 bases and V 10 bases, and 20 bases lay outside the gene matches. There are 18 residues in the CDR3. CDR3 in DNA: TGTGCCACCTACCCTGGGGCGTCGGGACAGATCCCTGGAAACACCATATATTTT. Its translation: CATYPGASGQIPGNTIYF.

There are a few counts of this clonotype. The chain employs TRBV5-1 and TRBJ2-7; TRBD2 is a possible D gene (6 bases). The length of the CDR3 is 15 residues. V gave up 0 bases and J gave up 3 bases, with 13 bases separating them. Germline assignment: CDR1 SGHRS and CDR2 YFSETQ. The CDR3 DNA follows: TGCGCCAGCAGCTTGGGGCGGGACGGCGACTACGAGCAGTACTTC. This translates into CASSLGRDGDYEQYF.

This clonotype was seen many times. The chain recombines TRBV6-2 or TRBV6-3 with TRBJ2-6; the D is unclear. CDR3 length: 15 amino acids. Germline values: CDR1 MNHEY, CDR2 SVGEGT. The germline V and J ends were trimmed by 6 bases and 4 bases, with 13 bases remaining between them. The CDR3 sequence is CASRLGMLGANVLTF. The CDR3 region has the DNA TGTGCCAGCAGGCTGGGGATGCTGGGGGCCAACGTCCTGACTTTC.

This rearrangement joins TRBV20-1 to TRBJ2-1; tentatively, D is TRBD1 or TRBD2 (5 bases each). Trimming shortened V by 3 bases and J by 4 bases, and 16 bases separated the two germline ends. Germline V gene sequence: CDR1 DFQATT, CDR2 SNEGSKA (reference sequence). The CDR3 consists of 15 residues. CDR3 amino acids: CSARLTGTVYNEQFF. The CDR3 region has the DNA TGCAGTGCTAGGTTAACCGGGACGGTATACAATGAGCAGTTCTTC.

This clonotype was counted many times. The V and J genes are TRBV5-6 and TRBJ2-2, with D unclear. V was trimmed by 1 base and J by 1 base, leaving 5 bases between them. This CDR3 region has 14 residues. Per germline, CDR1 SGHDT and CDR2 YYEEEE. CDR3 protein: CASSLTGNTGELFF. The CDR3 coding sequence is TGTGCCAGCAGCTTGACTGGGAACACCGGGGAGCTGTTTTTT.

The rearrangement joins TRBV6-5 to TRBJ2-1, with D uncertain. CDR3 size: 11 residues. V was shortened by 6 bases and J by 8 bases, with 8 bases between the two germline ends. Per the germline V gene, CDR1 is MNHEY and CDR2 is SVGAGI. This chain's CDR3 is CASSRRYEQFF. CDR3 in DNA: TGTGCCAGCAGCCGCAGGTATGAGCAGTTCTTC.

The sample holds many counts of this clonotype. The J gene is TRBJ2-1, the V gene TRBV19; D not certain. Trimming stripped 6 bases from V and 3 bases from J, with 6 bases between. The germline V gene encodes CDR1 LNHDA and CDR2 SQIVND (reference sequence). The CDR3 has 12 amino acids. CDR3 loop: CASSESYNEQFF. The CDR3 DNA reads as TGTGCCAGTAGCGAGAGCTACAATGAGCAGTTCTTC.

The chain links TRBV11-2 to TRBJ2-1, with D uncertain. Germline CDR1 SGHAT, CDR2 FQNNGV. The V end lost 8 bases, the J end lost 15 bases, and 17 bases lay between the germline ends. The length of the CDR3 is 11 residues. The DNA for the CDR3 is TGTGCCAGCCTTTCTTCGTTCCGCGTGTTCTTC. It codes for CASLSSFRVFF.

This clonotype was found many times. The chain is built from TRBV28 and TRBJ2-1; no clear D. The length of the CDR3 is 11 residues. Germline V gives CDR1 MDHEN, CDR2 SYDVKM. Trimming stripped 4 bases from V and 8 bases from J, with 6 bases between. The CDR3 reads CASSSWDEQFF. CDR3 sequence (DNA): TGTGCCAGCAGTTCGTGGGATGAGCAGTTCTTC.

The chain links TRBV20-1 to TRBJ2-2, with D tentatively TRBD1 or TRBD2 (6 bases each). CDR3 length: 12 residues. Germline values: CDR1 DFQATT, CDR2 SNEGSKA (reference sequence). V shed 6 bases and J shed 6 bases, with 11 bases lying between them. This CDR3 is CSAGAGPGELFF. For the CDR3, the DNA is TGCAGTGCGGGGGCGGGGCCCGGGGAGCTGTTTTTT.

This clonotype was detected ten times or more. The chain is built from TRBV7-2 and TRBJ2-1, with a possible D match to TRBD1 (8 bases). The CDR3 spans 18 residues. Trimming took 0 bases from V and 3 from J, leaving 18 bases between them. Germline V gene sequence: CDR1 SGHTA, CDR2 FQGNSA. For the CDR3, the DNA is TGTGCCAGCAGCTTAGCCAGGGGGCGGGGGCTGATCTACAATGAGCAGTTCTTC. This translates into CASSLARGRGLIYNEQFF.

Only a few counts were recorded for this clonotype. The rearrangement links TRBV20-1 to TRBJ1-2; tentatively, D is TRBD1 (5 bases). Trimming removed 5 bases from V and 5 bases from J, with 12 bases in between. This CDR3 is 12 amino acids long. Germline loops: CDR1 DFQATT, CDR2 SNEGSKA (reference sequence). The CDR3: CSADRGPYGYTF. The CDR3 DNA follows: TGCAGTGCTGACCGGGGACCTTATGGCTACACCTTC.

The genes are TRBV29-1 and TRBJ2-1; D gene uncertain. There are 11 residues in the CDR3. Germline CDR1 is SQVTM and CDR2 is ANQGSEA. The V end lost 5 bases, the J end lost 8 bases, and 10 bases lay between the germline ends. The CDR3: CSVRRGHEQFF. The CDR3 region has the DNA TGCAGCGTTCGACGTGGGCATGAGCAGTTCTTC.